In its sample, the clone carrying this TCR beta chain was seen many times. The antigen remains undetermined. Trimming cost V 4 bases and J 0 bases, with 9 bases left between them. The CDR3 covers 14 residues. Germline V CDR1 and CDR2: MNHEY, SVGAGI. These data belong to a study of regulatory T cells in long-lasting Graves disease. As to time point: newly diagnosed GD, antithyroid drugs for less than 3 months. After RNA was extracted from PBMCs, the TCR library was made from it. Construction of the TCR beta libraries employed iRepertoire HTBI primers in conjunction with Arm-PCR of CDR3 regions. One entry per CDR3 protein, called by TCRdb with MiXCR from the multiplex PCR reads. Of 200,000 to 250,000 distinct CDR3 sequences listed, roughly 18% were seen once; the top ten hold approximately 12%. Whole-study results and caveats: TRBV28, TRBJ1-2 and TRBJ2-5 were segments that persistent disease favored. Accuracy was possibly reduced by small sample size.

The same sample was also studied in work on T cells in Graves' hyperthyroidism and ophthalmopathy.

The starting material was peripheral blood mononuclear cells (PBMCs), obtained at new diagnosis, from a patient treated with antithyroid drugs. V and J are TRBV6-5 and TRBJ1-1; D is ambiguous. This TCR came from a woman in her 30s with Graves disease. CDR3 region: CASSLGRVNTEAFF. The CDR3 DNA sequence: TGTGCCAGCAGTTTAGGCCGGGTGAACACTGAAGCTTTCTTT.